One and the same sample provided the 13 T cell receptor beta chains below, sequenced in a study of Ad26.COV2.S vaccination and SARS-CoV-2 variants (dated by TCRdb to the early 2020s). Library preparation used the immunoSEQ multiplex PCR assay. As stored in TCRdb, this immuneACCESS dataset retains in-frame rearrangements with V and J assigned. A fraction of the clones does not appear; measured against another copy, unresolved V genes explain less than half of the discrepancy, and the remainder lacks a known reason. The table for this sample lists some 340,000 clones; about 85% of them were counted only once. 2.1% of the sample lies in the top ten. This specimen's treatment or condition label, interpreted: some 20 received Ad26.COV2.S at low or high dose, single or two shots; about five received placebo; per-sample allocation not given. For vaccine and placebo recipients, repertoires were sequenced using samples collected on day 63 after the first injection.

The source was peripheral blood, collected in a trial of Ad26.COV2.S vaccine versus placebo. These receptor sequences come from a person aged 18-65 years who received the Ad26.COV2.S COVID-19 vaccine or a placebo.

The chain uses TRBV6-5 and TRBJ2-1; 8 nucleotides align to TRBD2. The CDR3 runs to 15 residues. The germline CDR1 and CDR2 sequences are MNHEY and SVGAGI. V lost 1 base and J lost 3; bases outside the gene matches: 2. This CDR3 is CASSYLRGGYNEQFF. CDR3 coding DNA: TGTGCCAGCAGTTACTTACGGGGGGGCTACAATGAGCAGTTCTTC.

Notes on this clone: The junction departs from the called germline gene at one end, perhaps through a read error. The CDR3 sequence is CASSSYRESSLF. Written as DNA, the CDR3 is TGTGCCAGCAGTTCCTACAGGGAGAGCTCCCTGTTC. The chain has TRBV28 and TRBJ2-7, with D perhaps matching TRBD1 (6 bases). This CDR3 contains 12 residues. Germline lookup yields CDR1 MDHEN and CDR2 SYDVKM.

This rearrangement joins TRBV11-2 to TRBJ1-2; unclear D gene. V lost 0 bases, J lost 7 bases, and 6 bases lay in between. The CDR3 consists of 12 residues. Germline V gene lookup returns CDR1 SGHAT and CDR2 FQNNGV. The CDR3 nucleotides are TGTGCCAGCAGCTTAGAAGTCGCTGGCTACACCTTC. Translation gives CASSLEVAGYTF.

V usage is TRBV28 and J usage is TRBJ1-2; D gene uncertain. The V gene lost 10 bases and the J gene lost 8 bases, with 14 bases spanning the gap. The CDR3 has 11 residues. Germline CDR1 is MDHEN and CDR2 is SYDVKM. CDR3 sequence: CAIEAPVGYTF. Here the CDR3 DNA reads TGTGCCATCGAAGCCCCAGTGGGCTACACCTTC.

The rearrangement joins TRBV28 to TRBJ2-5, with 7 bases identical to TRBD2. V lost 6 bases to trimming and J lost 4 bases; unmatched junction nucleotides: 17. CDR1 and CDR2 from the germline V gene are MDHEN and SYDVKM. The CDR3 is made up of 17 amino acids. The CDR3 DNA sequence: TGTGCCAGCAGCTCCCTTTTGGGACTACCCAGGCCAGAGACCCAGTACTTC. This encodes CASSSLLGLPRPETQYF.

This chain uses TRBV4-1 with TRBJ2-1, with D possibly being TRBD2 (7 bases). The germline gives CDR1 MGHRA, CDR2 YSYEKL. The V end lost 2 bases, the J end lost 2 bases, and 16 bases lay between the germline ends. This CDR3 region has 17 residues. CDR3 region: CASSQMGRGGAYNEQFF. The CDR3 coding sequence is TGCGCCAGCAGCCAAATGGGGAGGGGGGGCGCCTACAATGAGCAGTTCTTC.

This clone showed up just a few times. The chain uses TRBV5-4 and TRBJ1-1, with 7 positions matching TRBD1. Trimming cost V 5 bases and J 2 bases; bases outside gene matches: 9. This CDR3 region has 15 residues. Germline CDR1 and CDR2: SGHNT and YYREEE (reference sequence). This CDR3 reads CASSLAGTDNTEAFF. CDR3 in DNA: TGTGCCAGCAGTCTGGCCGGGACAGATAACACTGAAGCTTTCTTT.

The chain recombines TRBV5-1 with TRBJ2-1; 9 nucleotides align to TRBD2. With 0 bases clipped from V and 0 bases from J, the junction kept 7 bases outside the gene matches. This CDR3 is 18 amino acids long. From germline, CDR1 is SGHRS and CDR2 YFSETQ. The CDR3 DNA follows: TGCGCCAGCAGCTTGGGTGACATTAGCGGGGGCTCCTACAATGAGCAGTTCTTC. Protein: CASSLGDISGGSYNEQFF. Full variable domain (rest looked up from reference TRBV5-1 and TRBJ2-1): KAGVTQTPRYLIKTRGQQVTLSCSPISGHRSVSWYQQTPGQGLQFLFEYFSETQRNKGNFPGRFSGRQFSNSRSEMNVSTLELGDSALYLCASSLGDISGGSYNEQFFGPGTRLTVL.

The gene calls are TRBV18 and TRBJ1-3; D remains unclear. The CDR3 runs to 18 residues. The germline V and J ends were trimmed by 4 bases and 0 bases, with 19 bases remaining between them. Germline lookup yields CDR1 KGHSH and CDR2 LQKENI. The CDR3 nucleotides are TGTGCCAGCTCACAGCTACCCCTAGGGTTAAGCTCTGGAAACACCATATATTTT. Residues: CASSQLPLGLSSGNTIYF.

The rearrangement uses TRBV29-1 and TRBJ2-7; D is ambiguous. Germline lookup yields CDR1 SQVTM and CDR2 ANQGSEA. V gave up 4 bases and J gave up 5 bases, with 6 bases separating them. The CDR3 is 10 amino acids. CDR3 protein: CSVVGNEQYF. CDR3 nucleotides: TGCAGCGTTGTTGGGAACGAGCAGTACTTC.

This clone has just a few counts. V gene TRBV18 combines with J gene TRBJ1-3, with D unresolved. V was clipped by 2 bases and J by 3 bases, with 11 bases between them. The CDR3 loop spans 15 amino acids. CDR1 is KGHSH and CDR2 is LQKENI in the germline V gene. The CDR3 region is CASSPMSGVGNTIYF. CDR3 DNA: TGTGCCAGCTCACCAATGTCAGGTGTTGGAAACACCATATATTTT. Complete variable domain (other parts from reference TRBV18 and TRBJ1-3): NAGVMQNPRHLVRRRGQEARLRCSPMKGHSHVYWYRQLPEEGLKFMVYLQKENIIDESGMPKERFSAEFPKEGPSILRIQQVVRGDSAAYFCASSPMSGVGNTIYFGEGSWLTVV.

This chain uses TRBV19 with TRBJ1-2; 8 nucleotides align to TRBD1. This CDR3 has 14 amino acids. In germline, CDR1 is LNHDA, CDR2 SQIVND (reference sequence). Trimming at V came to 4 bases and at J to 4 bases, leaving 5 bases not matched to a gene. The CDR3 DNA reads as TGTGCCAGTAGTACGACAGGGGCTCGCTATGGCTACACCTTC. This gives the protein CASSTTGARYGYTF. Full variable domain (remainder filled in from reference TRBV19 and TRBJ1-2): DGGITQSPKYLFRKEGQNVTLSCEQNLNHDAMYWYRQDPGQGLRLIYYSQIVNDFQKGDIAEGYSVSREKKESFPLTVTSAQKNPTAFYLCASSTTGARYGYTFGSGTRLTVV.

V is TRBV19 and J is TRBJ1-1; 7 positions agree with TRBD1. Germline-derived CDR1 and CDR2 are LNHDA and SQIVND (reference sequence). This CDR3 has 15 residues. The junction had 10 bases not matched to a gene; V was cut back by 4 bases and J by 5 bases. The CDR3 region has the DNA TGTGCCAGTAGTAGACAGGGAGGTACGGGGACTGAAGCTTTCTTT. Translating it yields CASSRQGGTGTEAFF.